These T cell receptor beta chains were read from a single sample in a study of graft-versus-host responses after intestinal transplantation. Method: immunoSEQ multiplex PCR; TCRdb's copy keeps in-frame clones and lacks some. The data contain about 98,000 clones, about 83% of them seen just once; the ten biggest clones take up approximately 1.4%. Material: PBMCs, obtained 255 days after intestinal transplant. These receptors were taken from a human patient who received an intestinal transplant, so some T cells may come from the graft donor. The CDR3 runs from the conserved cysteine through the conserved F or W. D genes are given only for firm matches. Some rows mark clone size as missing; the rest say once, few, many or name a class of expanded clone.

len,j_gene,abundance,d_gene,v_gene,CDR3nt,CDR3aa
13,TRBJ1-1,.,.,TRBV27,TGTGCCAGCAGTTTATCCCAAGGGGCTGAAGCTTTCTTT,CASSLSQGAEAFF
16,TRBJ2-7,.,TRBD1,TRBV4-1,TGCGCCAGCAGCCAAGGTGGTCCGGGACAGCCCTACGAGCAGTACTTC,CASSQGGPGQPYEQYF
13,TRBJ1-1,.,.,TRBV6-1,TGTGCCAGCAGTGAAACTCAGGGAACTGAAGCTTTCTTT,CASSETQGTEAFF
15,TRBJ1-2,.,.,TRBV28,TGTGCCAGCAGTTTAGGAAGGCGTGACTACTATGGCTACACCTTC,CASSLGRRDYYGYTF
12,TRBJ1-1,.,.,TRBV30,TGTGCCTGGGGCAGGGGCTCCACTGAAGCTTTCTTT,CAWGRGSTEAFF
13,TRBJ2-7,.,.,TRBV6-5,TGTGCCAGCAGTTACTCCGGTCTCTACGAGCAGTACTTC,CASSYSGLYEQYF
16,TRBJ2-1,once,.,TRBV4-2,TGTGCCAGCAGCCAAGTAATTACAGGCGCTCGAAATGAGCAGTTCTTC,CASSQVITGARNEQFF
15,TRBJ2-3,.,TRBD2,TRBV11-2,TGTGCCAGCAGCTTAGATAGGGCGGGGGCAGATACGCAGTATTTT,CASSLDRAGADTQYF
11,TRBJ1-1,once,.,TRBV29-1,TGCAGCGCCGAGACGACGGGTGAGGCTTTCTTT,CSAETTGEAFF
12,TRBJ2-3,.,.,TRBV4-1,TGCGCCAGCGGAGGAAGCACAGATACGCAGTATTTT,CASGGSTDTQYF
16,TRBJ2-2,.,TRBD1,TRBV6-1,TGTGCCAGCAGTGACTTCGACAGGGCGAACACCGGGGAGCTGTTTTTT,CASSDFDRANTGELFF
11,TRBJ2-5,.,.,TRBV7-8,TGTGCCAGCACCATTGGGGAGACCCAGTACTTC,CASTIGETQYF
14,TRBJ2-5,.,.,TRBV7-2,TGTGCCAGCAGCTTAGTGGGGGGTCAAGAGACCCAGTACTTC,CASSLVGGQETQYF
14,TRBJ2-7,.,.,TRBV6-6,TGTGCCAGCAGTTACTTCGGGACACCCAACGAGCAGTACTTC,CASSYFGTPNEQYF
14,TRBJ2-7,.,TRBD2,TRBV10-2,TGCGCCAGCAGACTAGCGGGAGGGTTTTACGAGCAGTACTTC,CASRLAGGFYEQYF
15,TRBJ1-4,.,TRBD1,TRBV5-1,TGCGCCAGCAGCCCGGCAGGGGGCGGGGGAGAAAAACTGTTTTTT,CASSPAGGGGEKLFF
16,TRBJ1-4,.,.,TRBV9,TGTGCCAGCAGCCCGAACGGACAGCCAACTAATGAAAAACTGTTTTTT,CASSPNGQPTNEKLFF